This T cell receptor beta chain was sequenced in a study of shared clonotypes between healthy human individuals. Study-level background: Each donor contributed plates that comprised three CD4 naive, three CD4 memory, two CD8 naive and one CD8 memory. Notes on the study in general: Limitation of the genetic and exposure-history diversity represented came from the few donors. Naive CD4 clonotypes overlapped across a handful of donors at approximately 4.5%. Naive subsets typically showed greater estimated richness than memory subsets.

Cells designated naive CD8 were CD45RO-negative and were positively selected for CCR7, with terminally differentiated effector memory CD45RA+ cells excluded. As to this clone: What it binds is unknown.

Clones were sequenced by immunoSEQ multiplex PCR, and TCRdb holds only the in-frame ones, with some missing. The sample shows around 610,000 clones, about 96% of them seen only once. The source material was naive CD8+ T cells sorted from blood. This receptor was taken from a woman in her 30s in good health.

CDR3 sequence: CASSGQSTETQYF. CDR3 in DNA: TGCGCCAGCAGTGGACAGTCCACCGAGACCCAGTACTTC. The chain employs TRBV10-2 and TRBJ2-5; a weak D match, TRBD1 (5 bases). Germline loops: CDR1 WSHSY, CDR2 SAAADI. The CDR3 loop spans 13 amino acids. V was cut by 4 bases and J by 5 bases, with 11 bases left in between.